This TCR beta chain appears in the sequencing data of a study of monozygotic twins with inflammatory bowel disease. Study results and caveats: For repertoire similarity, concordant twins did not differ from discordant twins, possibly because power was limited.

A remark on this clonotype: Its target is not known.

The CDR3 extends over 16 amino acids. Germline V gene sequence: CDR1 SEHNR, CDR2 FQNEAQ (reference sequence). Total RNA isolation used whole blood (no T cell sorting was performed). cDNA for each sample came from eight separate reactions. UMIs that had a 6-nucleotide sample barcode were put in using template switching. No DNA is given; TCRdb re-called the 5' RACE reads and lists each CDR3 protein once. This repertoire includes approximately 340,000 distinct CDR3 sequences. The V gene is TRBV7-9, the J gene TRBJ2-3; TCRdb calls TRBD2, which cannot be checked without DNA. This sequence was found in a human donor with ulcerative colitis or Crohn's disease, or a healthy co-twin of an affected twin (not recorded which). What was sequenced was blood. The CDR3 is CASSSTGLAGIDTQYF.